This T cell receptor beta chain was captured in a study of memory CD4+ T cells and cytomegalovirus serostatus. Study-level results: About 40% of the roughly 160 known CMV-associated TCRbeta sequences appeared in CD4+ memory. Repertoires predicted CMV serostatus with median bootstrapped AUC of roughly 0.95.

Single viable CD3+CD4+CD8-CD45RO+ cells were sorted as the memory CD4+ T cells. Serostatus was set by detecting CMV pp150, pp28, p38, p52 IgG. As to this clone: Its antigen remains unknown.

The data were produced by immunoSEQ multiplex PCR, yet TCRdb's version contains in-frame clones alone and is incomplete. The repertoire includes about 56,000 clones, about 80% of them detected once, and approximately 0.43% sits in the top ten. This CDR3 spans 14 amino acids. Germline CDR1 reads ENHRY; CDR2 reads SYGVKD. J was trimmed by 0 bases and V by 10 bases; bases with no gene match: 2. The chain combines TRBV10-3 with TRBJ2-6; 8 bases fit TRBD1. What was sequenced was memory CD4+ T cells from blood. This sequence was found in an adult in good health and CMV-seronegative. CDR3 loop: CATQGASGANVLTF. For the CDR3, the DNA is TGTGCCACCCAGGGGGCCTCTGGGGCCAACGTCCTGACTTTC.